This TCR beta chain was captured in a study of shared clonotypes between healthy human individuals. Study information: Two women and a few men aged 18 to 49 served as donors. Study-level results: Enrolling few donors narrowed the genetic and exposure-history diversity that was represented.

The V end lost 3 bases, the J end lost 4 bases, and 16 bases lay between the germline ends. The CDR3 is 16 residues long. Germline values: CDR1 SGHKS, CDR2 YYEKEE (reference sequence). As to this clone: The antigen remains unidentified.

Measured with immunoSEQ multiplex PCR; TCRdb has only the in-frame clones, and not every one. The sample consists of 1.4 million to 1.5 million clones, roughly 96% of them appearing once. The sequence came from a man younger than 40 in good health. Sequenced input: naive CD4+ T cells sorted from blood. Subset here: CD45RA+ positively selected. The chain carries TRBV5-5 and TRBJ2-2; tentative D call: TRBD2 (5 bases). The CDR3 reads CASSYQRSYGTGELFF. The CDR3 DNA reads TGTGCCAGCAGCTACCAGCGGTCCTACGGCACCGGGGAGCTGTTTTTT.